A single sample is the source of the 31 T cell receptor beta chains below, sequenced in a study of radiation and T cells in renal cell carcinoma. Generated by immunoSEQ multiplex PCR, the TCRdb table keeps only in-frame clones and is missing some. In the table there are about 130,000 clones, 70% to 90% of which are singletons. The time point: blood 2 weeks post-SBRT. Stated treatment: 15 Gy SBRT to primary tumor, nephrectomy 4 weeks later. Sample: blood, taken from a patient whose treatment included radiotherapy and nephrectomy. The receptors were gathered from an older woman with renal cell carcinoma.

This chain links TRBV5-5 with TRBJ2-7, with D maybe TRBD1 (6 bases). Trimming took 0 bases from V and 3 from J, leaving 13 bases between them. Germline lookup yields CDR1 SGHKS and CDR2 YYEKEE (reference sequence). CDR3 length: 15 residues. In DNA form, the CDR3 reads TGTGCCAGCAGCTTGGGGCAGGGGTCCTACTACGAGCAGTACTTC. It is translated as CASSLGQGSYYEQYF.

The rearrangement joins TRBV5-4 to TRBJ2-7, with 7 bases fitting TRBD1. CDR3 size: 14 residues. V was clipped by 4 bases and J by 3 bases; unmatched bases: 7. Germline lookup yields CDR1 SGHNT and CDR2 YYREEE (reference sequence). CDR3 region: CASSARDRDYEQYF. CDR3 nucleotides: TGTGCCAGCAGCGCCCGGGACAGAGACTACGAGCAGTACTTC.

The chain couples TRBV9 to TRBJ2-3; 10 bases are a match to TRBD2. The junction had 4 bases not matched to a gene; V was cut back by 2 bases and J by 4 bases. This CDR3 spans 15 amino acids. Germline CDR1 SGDLS, CDR2 YYNGEE. The CDR3: CASSVSGGIADTQYF. CDR3 sequence (DNA): TGTGCCAGCAGCGTTAGCGGGGGGATCGCAGATACGCAGTATTTT.

The genes are TRBV5-1 and TRBJ1-4; a possible D gene is TRBD1 (5 bases). CDR3 length equals 16 residues. Trimming took 4 bases from V and 4 from J, leaving 17 bases between them. Germline V gene sequence: CDR1 SGHRS, CDR2 YFSETQ. The CDR3: CASSIGTVPLNEKLFF. The CDR3 coding sequence is TGCGCCAGCAGCATCGGGACCGTTCCACTTAATGAAAAACTGTTTTTT.

This clone was observed a handful of times. The genes are TRBV13 and TRBJ1-6; D is unclear. CDR3 length: 14 amino acids. Trimming removed 4 bases from V and 5 bases from J, with 9 bases in between. The V gene's germline CDR1 is PRHDT and CDR2 FYEKMQ (reference sequence). Here the CDR3 DNA reads TGTGCCAGCAGCTCGAGGGTGGATAATTCACCCCTCCACTTT. The encoded protein is CASSSRVDNSPLHF.

There are a few counts of this clone. CDR3 sequence: CASSRGRLYNSPLHF. The CDR3 region has the DNA TGTGCCAGCAGTCGCGGACGGCTCTATAATTCACCCCTCCACTTT. The chain employs TRBV27 and TRBJ1-6; D unresolved. Trimming left V 5 bases short and J 3 bases short, with 11 bases between. From germline, CDR1 is MNHEY and CDR2 SMNVEV (reference sequence). The length of the CDR3 is 15 residues.

The V call is TRBV4-1, the J call TRBJ1-2; maybe TRBD1 (5 bases). CDR3 size: 16 residues. The V end was cut by 4 bases, the J end by 4 bases, with 19 bases between. Germline V gene data show CDR1 as MGHRA and CDR2 as YSYEKL. The CDR3 protein is CASSPGTSRRGYGYTF. The CDR3 coding sequence is TGCGCCAGCAGCCCAGGGACCTCCAGAAGGGGCTATGGCTACACCTTC.

The chain couples TRBV9 to TRBJ2-7, with TRBD1 matching over 9 bases. CDR3 length: 14 amino acids. CDR1 and CDR2 (germline): SGDLS, YYNGEE. With V trimmed by 3 bases and J by 1 base, 2 bases remained unmatched. CDR3 in amino acids: CASSATGGSYEQYF. The CDR3 DNA follows: TGTGCCAGCAGCGCGACAGGGGGGTCCTACGAGCAGTACTTC.

This clone came up a few times. V gene TRBV6-6 combines with J gene TRBJ2-3; D may be TRBD1 (6 bases). V was trimmed by 11 bases and J by 0 bases, leaving 12 bases between them. The CDR3 covers 13 residues. The germline CDR1 and CDR2 sequences are MNHNY and SVGAGI (reference sequence). The CDR3 nucleotides are TGTGCCCAGGGGTCGGGAAGCACAGATACGCAGTATTTT. Amino acid sequence: CAQGSGSTDTQYF.

The chain recombines TRBV27 with TRBJ2-2, with 8 positions matching TRBD2. The V segment lost 6 bases and the J segment 10 bases; nucleotides outside the gene matches: 7. The CDR3 consists of 13 residues. Germline loops: CDR1 MNHEY, CDR2 SMNVEV (reference sequence). CDR3 nucleotide sequence: TGTGCCAGCAGCTTACGGGGGGGCTCGGAGCTGTTTTTT. It is translated as CASSLRGGSELFF.

V and J are TRBV11-3 and TRBJ2-1; D may be TRBD2 (6 bases). Trimming removed 1 base from V and 1 base from J, with 8 bases in between. CDR1 is SGHNT, CDR2 YENEEA, per germline. This CDR3 contains 15 residues. The CDR3 loop reads CASSLGGVSYNEQFF. CDR3 in DNA: TGTGCCAGCAGCTTAGGCGGGGTTTCCTACAATGAGCAGTTCTTC.

This clone came up once. In nucleotides, the CDR3 is TGTGCCAGCAGGGGACTAGCGGGGCCCAATGAGCAGTTCTTC. This translates into CASRGLAGPNEQFF. This chain uses TRBV2 with TRBJ2-1; TRBD2 matches at 13 bases. V gave up 6 bases and J gave up 6 bases; unmatched junction bases: 2. The CDR3 consists of 14 residues. Germline CDR1 is SNHLY and CDR2 is FYNNEI.

The chain recombines TRBV6-5 with TRBJ2-7; 11 nucleotides agree with TRBD2. CDR3 size: 14 residues. The V gene's germline CDR1 is MNHEY and CDR2 SVGAGI. V shed 2 bases and J 5 bases; nucleotides not matched to a gene: 2. The DNA for the CDR3 is TGTGCCAGCAGTTACGGGACTAGCGGTAACGAGCAGTACTTC. Amino acid sequence: CASSYGTSGNEQYF.

The CDR3 DNA sequence: TGTGCCAGCAGTCAACGTACGGAGCAGTACTTC. This gives the protein CASSQRTEQYF. The genes are TRBV28 and TRBJ2-7; D is uncertain. Trimming took 5 bases from V and 7 from J, leaving 9 bases between them. Germline V gene data show CDR1 as MDHEN and CDR2 as SYDVKM. The CDR3 totals 11 residues.

The CDR3 loop is CASSTGPMGGPGELFF. In DNA form, the CDR3 reads TGTGCCAGCAGCACTGGGCCAATGGGAGGGCCCGGGGAGCTGTTTTTT. The chain carries TRBV7-3 and TRBJ2-2; TRBD2 matches at 7 bases. Germline V gene lookup returns CDR1 SGHTA and CDR2 FQGTGA. This CDR3 is 16 amino acids long. V lost 5 bases to trimming and J lost 6 bases; unmatched junction nucleotides: 12.

The chain has TRBV27 and TRBJ2-3, with 13 nucleotides matching TRBD2. Germline V CDR1 and CDR2: MNHEY, SMNVEV (reference sequence). V was clipped by 4 bases and J by 15 bases; unmatched bases: 10. The CDR3 spans 14 residues. For the CDR3, the DNA is TGTGCCAGCAGTTCCCCCGGGACTAGCGGGGTGCTTTATTTT. Translated, it gives CASSSPGTSGVLYF.

The chain employs TRBV27 and TRBJ1-2, with 9 bases fitting TRBD1. Losses at the gene ends were 5 bases for V and 1 base for J; bases not matched to a gene: 5. Germline V gene data show CDR1 as MNHEY and CDR2 as SMNVEV (reference sequence). The length of the CDR3 is 15 residues. CDR3 sequence reads: CASSVGTGFNYGYTF. The CDR3 nucleotides read TGTGCCAGCAGTGTCGGGACAGGGTTTAACTATGGCTACACCTTC.

The chain couples TRBV2 to TRBJ2-1; D is uncertain. Trimming cost V 5 bases and J 0 bases, with 5 bases left between them. The CDR3 has 13 residues. Germline values: CDR1 SNHLY, CDR2 FYNNEI. The CDR3 protein is CASSLSSYNEQFF. The DNA of the CDR3 is TGTGCCAGCAGTCTGAGCTCCTACAATGAGCAGTTCTTC.

This rearrangement joins TRBV5-1 to TRBJ1-2, with 8 bases lining up with TRBD1. The V and J ends lost 7 bases and 4 bases, in that order; junction bases with no gene match: 9. CDR1 is SGHRS, CDR2 YFSETQ, per germline. CDR3 length: 14 residues. The CDR3 DNA follows: TGCGCCAGCTCCCCGACAGGGGATAGCTATGGCTACACCTTC. The encoded protein is CASSPTGDSYGYTF.

V is TRBV7-9 and J is TRBJ1-2, with D unclear. CDR1 is SEHNR, CDR2 FQNEAQ, per germline (reference sequence). This CDR3 has 15 residues. Trimming removed 1 base at V and 8 bases at J, with 17 bases between. CDR3 sequence: CASSLGTVSLTGYTF. CDR3 nucleotide sequence: TGTGCCAGCAGCTTAGGGACCGTCTCTTTAACGGGCTACACCTTC.

The gene calls are TRBV29-1 and TRBJ2-3; 8 nucleotides match TRBD1. This CDR3 comprises 17 residues. Germline V gene data show CDR1 as SQVTM and CDR2 as ANQGSEA. V lost 5 bases and J lost 2; bases outside the gene matches: 15. The chain's CDR3 is CSVIFRTGLGATDTQYF. The CDR3 DNA reads as TGCAGCGTTATCTTTCGGACAGGGCTTGGGGCCACAGATACGCAGTATTTT.

The chain couples TRBV7-8 to TRBJ1-6; D is unclear. The CDR3 is 15 residues long. CDR1 is SGHVS and CDR2 is FQNEAQ in the germline V gene. V lost 1 base, J lost 1 base, and 5 bases lay in between. CDR3 amino acids: CASSLVRSYNSPLHF. The CDR3 nucleotides read TGTGCCAGCAGCTTAGTAAGGTCCTATAATTCACCCCTCCACTTT.

The rearrangement uses TRBV5-1 and TRBJ2-1, with TRBD2 matching over 9 bases. In germline, CDR1 is SGHRS, CDR2 YFSETQ. The CDR3 contains 15 residues. V dropped 3 bases and J dropped 5; count of bases not matched to a gene: 6. CDR3 coding DNA: TGCGCCAGCAGCTATAGCGGGGGAACCAACAATGAGCAGTTCTTC. It specifies CASSYSGGTNNEQFF. Full variable domain (remainder filled in from reference TRBV5-1 and TRBJ2-1): KAGVTQTPRYLIKTRGQQVTLSCSPISGHRSVSWYQQTPGQGLQFLFEYFSETQRNKGNFPGRFSGRQFSNSRSEMNVSTLELGDSALYLCASSYSGGTNNEQFFGPGTRLTVL.

The chain links TRBV25-1 to TRBJ1-2, with D perhaps TRBD1 (6 bases). The germline V gene has CDR1 MGHDK and CDR2 SYGVNS. This CDR3 comprises 16 residues. V lost 3 bases and J lost 7, with 21 bases in between. CDR3: CASSDRGQPSGRGYTF. CDR3 nucleotide sequence: TGTGCCAGCAGTGACCGCGGACAGCCCTCTGGACGTGGCTACACCTTC.

This rearrangement joins TRBV7-8 to TRBJ2-6, with D perhaps matching TRBD1 (5 bases). The length of the CDR3 is 19 residues. Trimming removed 1 base from V and 0 bases from J, with 16 bases in between. CDR1 SGHVS and CDR2 FQNEAQ come from the germline V gene. The DNA for the CDR3 is TGTGCCAGCAGCTTAGAATTCTCAGGGTCCTACTCTGGGGCCAACGTCCTGACTTTC. Residues: CASSLEFSGSYSGANVLTF.

The genes are TRBV6-4 and TRBJ2-5; D may be TRBD2 (6 bases). Germline CDR1 is MRHNA and CDR2 is SNTAGT. Trimming removed 8 bases from V and 3 bases from J, with 16 bases in between. The CDR3 is 14 amino acids. The CDR3 protein is CASRIPSSEETQYF. CDR3 DNA: TGTGCCAGCCGCATCCCCTCTAGCGAAGAGACCCAGTACTTC.

This chain connects TRBV9 to TRBJ2-3, with 12 bases fitting TRBD2. CDR1 and CDR2 (germline): SGDLS, YYNGEE. CDR3 length equals 16 residues. V lost 4 bases, J lost 5 bases, and 8 bases stayed unmatched. CDR3 residues: CASSLLAGGPQDTQYF. CDR3 nucleotides: TGTGCCAGCAGCCTTCTAGCGGGGGGGCCTCAAGATACGCAGTATTTT.

The CDR3 loop reads CAWSGQGGLGNQPQHF. The CDR3 DNA is TGTGCCTGGAGCGGACAGGGAGGTTTGGGCAATCAGCCCCAGCATTTT. This chain uses TRBV30 with TRBJ1-5; 8 bases fit TRBD1. CDR1 and CDR2 (germline): GTSNPN, SVGIG (reference sequence). V shed 3 bases and J 2 bases; nucleotides not matched to a gene: 9. This CDR3 has 16 amino acids.

The chain combines TRBV30 with TRBJ1-6, with 12 bases matching TRBD1. Trimming took 2 bases from V and 6 from J; bases not matched to a gene: 8. Germline V gene sequence: CDR1 GTSNPN, CDR2 SVGIG (reference sequence). The CDR3 is 17 residues long. CDR3 DNA sequence: TGTGCCTGGAGTCCCGGGACAGGGGGCTTTGTTAATTCACCCCTCCACTTT. This codes for CAWSPGTGGFVNSPLHF.

A few counts support this clone. This chain joins TRBV6-1 and TRBJ1-1, with a possible D match to TRBD1 (5 bases). This CDR3 has 12 residues. V gave up 7 bases and J gave up 10 bases, with 16 bases separating them. Germline CDR1 MNHNS, CDR2 SASEGT. The CDR3: CASTVPGYAAFF. CDR3 in DNA: TGTGCCAGCACGGTTCCAGGGTATGCAGCTTTCTTT.

V usage is TRBV6-6 and J usage is TRBJ2-5, with 10 positions matching TRBD1. The J call may be mistaken, given a closer DNA end match to TRBJ2-7. CDR3 size: 14 residues. Germline V gene data show CDR1 as MNHNY and CDR2 as SVGAGI (reference sequence). The CDR3 sequence is CASTQRTGGYEQYF. The CDR3 nucleotides read TGTGCCAGCACTCAACGGACAGGGGGCTACGAGCAGTACTTC.